This record covers a single T cell receptor (beta chain). The sample is drawn from a study of T-cell memory formation after mild COVID-19. Study-level background: The two donors had largely donor-specific TCR clusters.

Amplification by 5'RACE using constant-segment primers produced TCR alpha and TCR beta cDNA libraries that carried sample barcodes and UMIs. TCRdb independently ran MiXCR on the 5' RACE reads; one entry per CDR3 protein. The sample lists about 110,000 distinct CDR3 sequences, 15% to 20% occurring once. This CDR3 contains 16 residues. Per germline, CDR1 SGDLS and CDR2 YYNGEE. V lost 4 bases, J lost 4 bases, and 8 bases stayed unmatched. Material: PBMCs or a T cell subset sorted from them (not recorded which). This chain joins TRBV9 and TRBJ2-2; 9 nucleotides align to TRBD2. The sequence derives from an adult woman who had mild COVID-19 (a few samples of this study predate the infection). Cell type and time point are not known. The CDR3 protein is CASSPWGLAFTGELFF. In DNA, the CDR3 is TGTGCCAGCAGCCCATGGGGACTAGCATTCACCGGGGAGCTGTTTTTT. The variable domain in full, completed from reference TRBV9 and TRBJ2-2, reads DSGVTQTPKHLITATGQRVTLRCSPRSGDLSVYWYQQSLDQGLQFLIQYYNGEERAKGNILERFSAQQFPDLHSELNLSSLELGDSALYFCASSPWGLAFTGELFFGEGSRLTVL.